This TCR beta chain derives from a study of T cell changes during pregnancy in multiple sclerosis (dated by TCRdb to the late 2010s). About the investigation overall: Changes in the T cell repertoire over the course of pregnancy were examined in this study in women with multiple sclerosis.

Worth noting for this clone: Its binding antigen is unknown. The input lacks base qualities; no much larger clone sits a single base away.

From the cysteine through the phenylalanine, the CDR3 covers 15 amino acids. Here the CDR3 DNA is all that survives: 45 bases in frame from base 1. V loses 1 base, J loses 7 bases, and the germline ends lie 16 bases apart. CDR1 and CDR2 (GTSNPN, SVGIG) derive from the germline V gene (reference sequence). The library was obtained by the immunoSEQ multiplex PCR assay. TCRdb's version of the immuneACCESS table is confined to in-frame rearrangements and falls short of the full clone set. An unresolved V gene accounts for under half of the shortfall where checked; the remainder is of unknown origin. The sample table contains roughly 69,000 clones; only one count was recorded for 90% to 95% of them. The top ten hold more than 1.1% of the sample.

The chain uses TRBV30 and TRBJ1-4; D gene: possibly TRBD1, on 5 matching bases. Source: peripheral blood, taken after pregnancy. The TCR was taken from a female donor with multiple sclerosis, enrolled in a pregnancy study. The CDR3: CAWSGGVGSREKLFF. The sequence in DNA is TGTGCCTGGAGTGGGGGCGTCGGATCGCGTGAAAAACTGTTTTTT.